This T cell receptor (beta chain) was sequenced during a study of shared clonotypes between healthy human individuals. Study-level information: CD4 naive cells filled three plates per donor, CD4 memory three, CD8 naive two and CD8 memory one.

The germline V gene has CDR1 MDHEN and CDR2 SYDVKM. V was pared by 3 bases and J by 3 bases, with 14 bases of the junction left unmatched. The CDR3 is made up of 18 amino acids. Data came from immunoSEQ multiplex PCR; TCRdb stores just in-frame clones and leaves some out. The sample gives roughly 2.2 million clones, just over 90% of which show up once; under 0.45% is in the top ten. The chain combines TRBV28 with TRBJ2-7; 10 positions match TRBD2. This TCR was sampled from a man younger than 35 in good health. Some clones in this sample may be carry-over from other donors' samples. Sequenced material: naive CD4+ T cells from PBMCs. Sample subset: CD45RA+ positively selected. The CDR3 nucleotides are TGTGCCAGCAGTTTTGTTAGGCTAGCGGGAGCGGTGGTCTACGAGCAGTACTTC. Amino acids: CASSFVRLAGAVVYEQYF.